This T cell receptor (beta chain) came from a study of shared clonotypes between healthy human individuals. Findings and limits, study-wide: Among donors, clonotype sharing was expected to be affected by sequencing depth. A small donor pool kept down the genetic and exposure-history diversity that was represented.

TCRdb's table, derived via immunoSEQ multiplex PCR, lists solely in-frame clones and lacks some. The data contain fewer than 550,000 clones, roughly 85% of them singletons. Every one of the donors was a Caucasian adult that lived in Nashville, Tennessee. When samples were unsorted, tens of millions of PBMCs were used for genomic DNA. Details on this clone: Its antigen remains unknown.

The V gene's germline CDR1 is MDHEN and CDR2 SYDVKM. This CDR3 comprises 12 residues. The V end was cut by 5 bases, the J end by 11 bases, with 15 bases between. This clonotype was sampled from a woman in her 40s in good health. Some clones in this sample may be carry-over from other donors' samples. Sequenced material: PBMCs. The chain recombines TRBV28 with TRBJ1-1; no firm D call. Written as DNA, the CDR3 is TGTGCCAGCAGTACGCTAAGGCCGCGGGCTTTCTTT. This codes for CASSTLRPRAFF.